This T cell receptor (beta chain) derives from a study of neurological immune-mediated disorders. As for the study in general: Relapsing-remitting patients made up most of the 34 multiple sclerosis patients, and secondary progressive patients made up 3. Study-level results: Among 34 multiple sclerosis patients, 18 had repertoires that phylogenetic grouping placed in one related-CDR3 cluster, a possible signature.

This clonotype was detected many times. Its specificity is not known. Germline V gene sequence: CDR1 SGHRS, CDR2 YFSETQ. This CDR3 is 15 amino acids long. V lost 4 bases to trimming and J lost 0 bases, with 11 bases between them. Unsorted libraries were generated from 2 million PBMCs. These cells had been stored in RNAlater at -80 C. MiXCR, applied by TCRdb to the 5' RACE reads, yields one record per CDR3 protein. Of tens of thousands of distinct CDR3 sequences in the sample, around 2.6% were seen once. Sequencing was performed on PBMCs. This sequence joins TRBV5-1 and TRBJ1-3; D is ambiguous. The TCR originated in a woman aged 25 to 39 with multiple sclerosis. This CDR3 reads CASSRTRNSGNTIYF. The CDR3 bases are TGCGCCAGCAGCCGCACAAGAAACTCTGGAAACACCATATATTTT.